The 18 T cell receptor beta chains given below trace back to one sample, sequenced in a study of cytomegalovirus exposure and HLA in healthy donors. PCR was performed using 60 Vbeta and 13 Jbeta primers. Libraries were prepared by immunoSEQ multiplex PCR; TCRdb keeps only in-frame clonotypes and omits some of them. The repertoire holds approximately 150,000 clones, with 70% to 80% as singletons. Input material: PBMCs. The receptors originated from a man between 18 and 35 years old in good health and CMV-seropositive.

The chain is built from TRBV13 and TRBJ1-1; D remains ambiguous. CDR1 is PRHDT and CDR2 is FYEKMQ in the germline V gene (reference sequence). This CDR3 comprises 13 residues. Trimming removed 5 bases at V and 0 bases at J, with 7 bases between. The CDR3 region has the DNA TGTGCCAGCAGCGCCGAGATGAACACTGAAGCTTTCTTT. This translates into CASSAEMNTEAFF.

This clone was counted a few times. The chain is built from TRBV9 and TRBJ1-3; D is perhaps TRBD1 (5 bases). There are 18 residues in the CDR3. V was shortened by 0 bases and J by 0 bases, with 16 bases between the two germline ends. CDR1 and CDR2 (germline): SGDLS, YYNGEE. This CDR3 reads CASSVAGAGWDSGNTIYF. The CDR3 nucleotides read TGTGCCAGCAGCGTAGCTGGGGCAGGGTGGGACTCTGGAAACACCATATATTTT.

The chain employs TRBV7-9 and TRBJ2-3; 7 bases are a match to TRBD2. The CDR3 covers 19 residues. Germline CDR1 SEHNR, CDR2 FQNEAQ (reference sequence). J gave up 0 bases and V 5 bases, and 17 bases lay outside the gene matches. The CDR3 nucleotides read TGTGCCAGCAGCCTACGAGGACTAGTGGGGGGGTCTAGCACAGATACGCAGTATTTT. Protein: CASSLRGLVGGSSTDTQYF. Full variable domain (rest looked up from reference TRBV7-9 and TRBJ2-3): DTGVSQNPRHKITKRGQNVTFRCDPISEHNRLYWYRQTLGQGPEFLTYFQNEAQLEKSRLLSDRFSAERPKGSFSTLEIQRTEQGDSAMYLCASSLRGLVGGSSTDTQYFGPGTRLTVL.

The V call is TRBV7-8, the J call TRBJ2-3, with D hard to call. CDR3 size: 12 residues. V was cut by 3 bases and J by 6 bases, with 7 bases left in between. The germline V gene has CDR1 SGHVS and CDR2 FQNEAQ. CDR3 coding DNA: TGTGCCAGCAGCTTTTCTTCGGATACGCAGTATTTT. Translation gives CASSFSSDTQYF.

The CDR3 here is CAIRGGTGGQETQYF. CDR3 sequence (DNA): TGTGCCATCAGGGGGGGGACAGGGGGCCAAGAGACCCAGTACTTC. The V and J genes are TRBV10-3 and TRBJ2-5, with 11 bases aligning to TRBD1. CDR1 and CDR2 (germline): ENHRY, SYGVKD. The V gene end was trimmed by 6 bases and the J gene end by 1 base; junction bases not matched to a gene: 4. This CDR3 is 15 amino acids long.

The chain links TRBV6-1 to TRBJ2-1; 10 positions match TRBD2. The CDR3 consists of 15 residues. The V and J ends lost 7 bases and 7 bases, in that order; junction bases with no gene match: 10. Germline CDR1 reads MNHNS; CDR2 reads SASEGT. The CDR3 is CASMNTGLADNEQFF. The CDR3 DNA follows: TGTGCCAGCATGAATACAGGACTAGCGGATAATGAGCAGTTCTTC.

The chain recombines TRBV7-2 with TRBJ2-5; D might be TRBD1 (6 bases). The V gene's germline CDR1 is SGHTA and CDR2 FQGNSA. The V and J ends lost 3 bases and 1 base respectively, with 12 bases between them. The CDR3 is 15 amino acids. The CDR3 sequence: CASSFITGPQETQYF. CDR3 DNA sequence: TGTGCCAGCAGCTTTATTACAGGGCCCCAAGAGACCCAGTACTTC.

The chain recombines TRBV12-5 with TRBJ1-2; D is ambiguous. V gave up 3 bases and J gave up 3 bases, with 11 bases separating them. This CDR3 has 14 amino acids. CDR1 is LGHNT and CDR2 is FRNRAP in the germline V gene. This CDR3 reads CASGFTEKHYGYTF. DNA of the CDR3: TGTGCTAGTGGTTTTACAGAAAAGCACTATGGCTACACCTTC.

The CDR3 region has the DNA TGTGCCAGCAGCTTCAGGGGGTCGGATGGCTACACCTTC. Translated, it gives CASSFRGSDGYTF. V is TRBV7-9 and J is TRBJ1-2, with 7 bases aligning to TRBD1. This CDR3 is built from 13 residues. The ends lost 3 bases at V and 6 bases at J; junction bases unmatched: 4. Germline values: CDR1 SEHNR, CDR2 FQNEAQ (reference sequence).

The genes are TRBV5-1 and TRBJ2-5, with TRBD2 matching over 13 bases. Germline V CDR1 and CDR2: SGHRS, YFSETQ. The CDR3 extends over 17 amino acids. With V trimmed by 4 bases and J by 5 bases, 11 bases remained unmatched. The CDR3 DNA reads as TGCGCCAGCAGCGCCCCGGGACTAGCGGGAATTCGGGAGACCCAGTACTTC. Its protein is CASSAPGLAGIRETQYF.

The chain combines TRBV4-2 with TRBJ2-3; D remains ambiguous. The V gene lost 2 bases and the J gene lost 4 bases, with 10 bases spanning the gap. Germline V gene lookup returns CDR1 LGHNA and CDR2 YNFKEQ. The CDR3 is 14 residues long. CDR3 amino acids: CASSQLSSADTQYF. The CDR3, as DNA: TGTGCCAGCAGCCAACTGTCCTCCGCAGATACGCAGTATTTT.

The chain is built from TRBV6-1 and TRBJ1-5; D gene unclear. Trimming removed 4 bases at V and 1 base at J, with 8 bases between. Per the germline V gene, CDR1 is MNHNS and CDR2 is SASEGT. This CDR3 has 14 residues. CDR3 in DNA: TGTGCCAGCAGTGTGAGTGAAAGCAATCAGCCCCAGCATTTT. As protein: CASSVSESNQPQHF.

The chain recombines TRBV28 with TRBJ2-1; 9 bases match TRBD2. The trim removed 4 bases at V and 2 bases at J, leaving 3 bases unmatched. CDR3 length: 15 amino acids. The germline V gene encodes CDR1 MDHEN and CDR2 SYDVKM. The CDR3 sequence: CASSSLAGAYNEQFF. The CDR3 nucleotides are TGTGCCAGCAGTTCTTTAGCGGGAGCCTACAATGAGCAGTTCTTC. Drawing the rest from reference TRBV28 and TRBJ2-1, the complete variable domain is DVKVTQSSRYLVKRTGEKVFLECVQDMDHENMFWYRQDPGLGLRLIYFSYDVKMKEKGDIPEGYSVSREKKERFSLILESASTNQTSMYLCASSSLAGAYNEQFFGPGTRLTVL.

This clone was counted once. The rearrangement joins TRBV10-3 to TRBJ1-2, with a tentative D call TRBD1 (6 bases). The V end lost 0 bases, the J end lost 6 bases, and 8 bases lay between the germline ends. This CDR3 has 13 amino acids. Germline V lookup: CDR1 ENHRY, CDR2 SYGVKD. CDR3 protein: CAISESYRDGYTF. The DNA of the CDR3 is TGTGCCATCAGTGAGTCCTACAGGGATGGCTACACCTTC.

A few counts support this clone. This sequence joins TRBV27 and TRBJ2-7, with TRBD2 matching 10 bases. The V segment lost 5 bases and the J segment 6 bases; nucleotides outside the gene matches: 7. CDR1 is MNHEY, CDR2 SMNVEV, per germline (reference sequence). The CDR3 consists of 14 residues. The CDR3 spells CASSTVAGGTEQYF. The CDR3 DNA follows: TGTGCCAGCAGTACAGTAGCGGGAGGTACCGAGCAGTACTTC.

V usage is TRBV4-3 and J usage is TRBJ2-7; D is ambiguous. The germline V gene encodes CDR1 LGHNA and CDR2 YSLEER. V shed 0 bases and J shed 2 bases, with 8 bases lying between them. CDR3 size: 14 residues. This chain's CDR3 is CASSQDHLAYEQYF. The CDR3 DNA sequence: TGCGCCAGCAGCCAAGATCACCTAGCCTACGAGCAGTACTTC.

This rearrangement joins TRBV27 to TRBJ1-5; D unresolved. The length of the CDR3 is 12 residues. V dropped 6 bases and J dropped 3 bases, with 6 bases sitting between them. Germline assignment: CDR1 MNHEY and CDR2 SMNVEV (reference sequence). The CDR3 sequence is CASSYVNQPQHF. The CDR3 nucleotides are TGTGCCAGCAGCTATGTCAATCAGCCCCAGCATTTT.

This chain joins TRBV2 and TRBJ2-3; 8 nucleotides match TRBD2. The CDR3 runs 15 residues. Germline values: CDR1 SNHLY, CDR2 FYNNEI. The junction had 10 bases not matched to a gene; V was cut back by 5 bases and J by 6 bases. CDR3 sequence: CASSIGTSRPDTQYF. The CDR3 nucleotides are TGTGCCAGCAGTATTGGGACTAGTCGGCCCGATACGCAGTATTTT.